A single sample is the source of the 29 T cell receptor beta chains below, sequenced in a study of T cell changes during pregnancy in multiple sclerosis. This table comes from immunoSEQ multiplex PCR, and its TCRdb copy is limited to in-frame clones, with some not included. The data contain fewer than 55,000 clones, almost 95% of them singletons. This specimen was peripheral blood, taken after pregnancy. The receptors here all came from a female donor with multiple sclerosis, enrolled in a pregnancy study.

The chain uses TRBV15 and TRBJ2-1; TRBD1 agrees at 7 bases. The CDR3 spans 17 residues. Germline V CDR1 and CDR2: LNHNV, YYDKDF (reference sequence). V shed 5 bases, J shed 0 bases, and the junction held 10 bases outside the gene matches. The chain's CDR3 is CATSDLGQPSSYNEQFF. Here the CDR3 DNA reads TGTGCCACCAGCGACCTGGGACAGCCGAGCTCCTACAATGAGCAGTTCTTC.

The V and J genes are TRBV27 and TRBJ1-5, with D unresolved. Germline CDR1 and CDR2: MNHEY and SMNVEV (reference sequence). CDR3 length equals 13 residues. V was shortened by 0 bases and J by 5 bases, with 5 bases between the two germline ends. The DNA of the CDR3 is TGTGCCAGCAGTTTATCCCGGTATCAGCCCCAGCATTTT. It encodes CASSLSRYQPQHF.

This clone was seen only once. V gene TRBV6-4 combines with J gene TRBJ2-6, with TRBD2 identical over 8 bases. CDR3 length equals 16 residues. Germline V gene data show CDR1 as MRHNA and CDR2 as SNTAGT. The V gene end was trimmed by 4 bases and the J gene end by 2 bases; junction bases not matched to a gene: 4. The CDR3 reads CASSVDSGAGANVLTF. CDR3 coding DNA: TGTGCCAGCAGTGTAGATAGCGGGGCTGGGGCCAACGTCCTGACTTTC.

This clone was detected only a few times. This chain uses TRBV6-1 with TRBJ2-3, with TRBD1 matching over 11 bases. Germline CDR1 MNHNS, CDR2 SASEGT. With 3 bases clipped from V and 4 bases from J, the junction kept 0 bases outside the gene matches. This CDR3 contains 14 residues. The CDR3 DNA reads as TGTGCCAGCAGTGAGGGACAGGGGGCAGATACGCAGTATTTT. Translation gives CASSEGQGADTQYF.

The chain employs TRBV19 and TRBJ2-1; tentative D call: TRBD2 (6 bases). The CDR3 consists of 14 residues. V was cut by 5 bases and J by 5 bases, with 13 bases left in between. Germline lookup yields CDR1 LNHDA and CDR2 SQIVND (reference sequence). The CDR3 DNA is TGTGCCAGTAGTCATCCGGGACTCAACAATGAGCAGTTCTTC. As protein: CASSHPGLNNEQFF.

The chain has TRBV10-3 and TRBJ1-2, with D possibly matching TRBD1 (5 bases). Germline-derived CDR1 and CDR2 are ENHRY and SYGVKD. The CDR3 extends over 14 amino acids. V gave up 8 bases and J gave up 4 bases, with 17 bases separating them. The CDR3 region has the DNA TGTGCCATCCAAAGCGGAGGGGCTGGCTATGGCTACACCTTC. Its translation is CAIQSGGAGYGYTF.

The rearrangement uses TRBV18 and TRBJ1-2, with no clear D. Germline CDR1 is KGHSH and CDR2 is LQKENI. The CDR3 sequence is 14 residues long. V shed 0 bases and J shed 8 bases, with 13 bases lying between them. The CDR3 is CASSPPSPVPGYTF. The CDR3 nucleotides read TGTGCCAGCTCACCACCGAGCCCGGTCCCAGGCTACACCTTC.

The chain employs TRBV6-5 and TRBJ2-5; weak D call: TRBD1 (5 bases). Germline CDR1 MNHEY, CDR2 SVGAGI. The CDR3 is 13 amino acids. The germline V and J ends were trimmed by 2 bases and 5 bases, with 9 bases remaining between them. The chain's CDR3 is CASSYAGWETQYF. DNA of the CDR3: TGTGCCAGCAGTTACGCAGGGTGGGAGACCCAGTACTTC.

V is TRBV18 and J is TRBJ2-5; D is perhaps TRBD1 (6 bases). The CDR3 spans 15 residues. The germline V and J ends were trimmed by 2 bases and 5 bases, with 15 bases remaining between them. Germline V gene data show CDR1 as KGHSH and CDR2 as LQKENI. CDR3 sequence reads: CASSPSVSGVETQYF. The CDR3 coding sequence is TGTGCCAGCTCACCAAGTGTATCAGGGGTCGAGACCCAGTACTTC.

This CDR3 reads CASSNPGTPMYEQYF. The CDR3 region has the DNA TGTGCCAGTAGTAATCCCGGGACACCAATGTACGAGCAGTACTTC. V is TRBV19 and J is TRBJ2-7, with D possibly TRBD1 on 6 matching bases. This CDR3 is 15 amino acids long. Germline V lookup: CDR1 LNHDA, CDR2 SQIVND (reference sequence). V lost 4 bases, J lost 4 bases, and 17 bases lay in between.

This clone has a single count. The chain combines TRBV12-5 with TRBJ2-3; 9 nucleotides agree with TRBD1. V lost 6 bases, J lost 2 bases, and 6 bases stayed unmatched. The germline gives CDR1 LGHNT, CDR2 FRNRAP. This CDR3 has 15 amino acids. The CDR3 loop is CASGPRDRATDTQYF. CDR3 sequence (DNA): TGTGCTAGTGGCCCTAGGGACAGGGCCACAGATACGCAGTATTTT.

The CDR3 coding sequence is TGTGCCAGCAGCTTAGAGCGGGGACGGGGGGCGGAGAACACTGAAGCTTTCTTT. Encoded protein: CASSLERGRGAENTEAFF. V gene TRBV11-2 combines with J gene TRBJ1-1; perhaps TRBD1 as D (6 bases). Trimming cost V 0 bases and J 1 base, with 18 bases left between them. Germline values: CDR1 SGHAT, CDR2 FQNNGV. This CDR3 region has 18 residues.

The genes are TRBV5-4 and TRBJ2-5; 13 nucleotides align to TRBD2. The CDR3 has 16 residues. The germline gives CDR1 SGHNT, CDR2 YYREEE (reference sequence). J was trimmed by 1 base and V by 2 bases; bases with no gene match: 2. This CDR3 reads CASSFRLAGGQETQYF. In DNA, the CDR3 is TGTGCCAGCAGCTTTCGACTAGCGGGGGGCCAAGAGACCCAGTACTTC.

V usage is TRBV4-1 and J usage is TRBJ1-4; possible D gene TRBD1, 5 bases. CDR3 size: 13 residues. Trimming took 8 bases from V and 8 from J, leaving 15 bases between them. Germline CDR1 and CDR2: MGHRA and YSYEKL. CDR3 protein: CASSGGVVEKLFF. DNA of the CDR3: TGCGCCAGCTCCGGGGGGGTAGTCGAAAAACTGTTTTTT.

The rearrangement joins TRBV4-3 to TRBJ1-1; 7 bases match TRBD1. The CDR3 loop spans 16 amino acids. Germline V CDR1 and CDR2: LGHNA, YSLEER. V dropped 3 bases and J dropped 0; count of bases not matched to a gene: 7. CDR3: CASSQELTGVNTEAFF. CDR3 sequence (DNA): TGCGCCAGCAGCCAGGAACTTACAGGGGTGAACACTGAAGCTTTCTTT.

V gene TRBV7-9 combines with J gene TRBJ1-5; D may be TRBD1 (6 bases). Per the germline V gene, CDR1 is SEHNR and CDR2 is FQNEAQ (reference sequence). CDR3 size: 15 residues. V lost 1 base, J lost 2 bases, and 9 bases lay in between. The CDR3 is CASSLGGGGNQPQHF. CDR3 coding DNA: TGTGCCAGCAGCTTAGGAGGGGGAGGCAATCAGCCCCAGCATTTT.

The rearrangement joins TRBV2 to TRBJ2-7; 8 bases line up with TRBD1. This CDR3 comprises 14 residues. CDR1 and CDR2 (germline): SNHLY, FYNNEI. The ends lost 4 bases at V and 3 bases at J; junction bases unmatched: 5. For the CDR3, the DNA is TGTGCCAGCAGTGGAGACAGGGGATACTACGAGCAGTACTTC. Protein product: CASSGDRGYYEQYF.

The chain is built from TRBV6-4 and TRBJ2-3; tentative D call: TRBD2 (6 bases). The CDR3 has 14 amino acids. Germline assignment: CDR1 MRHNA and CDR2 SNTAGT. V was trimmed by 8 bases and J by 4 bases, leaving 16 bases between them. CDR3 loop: CASAPEGSADTQYF. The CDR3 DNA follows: TGTGCCAGCGCCCCGGAGGGCAGCGCAGATACGCAGTATTTT.

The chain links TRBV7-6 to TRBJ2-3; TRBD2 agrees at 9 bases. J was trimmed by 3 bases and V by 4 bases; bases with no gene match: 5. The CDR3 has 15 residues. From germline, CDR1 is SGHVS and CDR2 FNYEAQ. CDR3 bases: TGTGCCAGCAGCTCTCAGCGGGGGGAGACAGATACGCAGTATTTT. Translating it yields CASSSQRGETDTQYF.

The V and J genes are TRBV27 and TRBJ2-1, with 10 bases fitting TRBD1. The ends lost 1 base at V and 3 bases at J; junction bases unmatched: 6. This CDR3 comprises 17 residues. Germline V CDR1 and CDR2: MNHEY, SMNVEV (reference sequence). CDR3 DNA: TGTGCCAGCAGTTTATTGGGGACAGGGGTGGACTACAATGAGCAGTTCTTC. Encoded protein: CASSLLGTGVDYNEQFF.

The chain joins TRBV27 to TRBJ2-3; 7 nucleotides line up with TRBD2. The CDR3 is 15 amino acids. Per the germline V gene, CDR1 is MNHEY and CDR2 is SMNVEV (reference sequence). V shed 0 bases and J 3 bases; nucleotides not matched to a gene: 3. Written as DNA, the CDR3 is TGTGCCAGCAGTTTATCCCTAGCGGTGACAGATACGCAGTATTTT. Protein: CASSLSLAVTDTQYF.

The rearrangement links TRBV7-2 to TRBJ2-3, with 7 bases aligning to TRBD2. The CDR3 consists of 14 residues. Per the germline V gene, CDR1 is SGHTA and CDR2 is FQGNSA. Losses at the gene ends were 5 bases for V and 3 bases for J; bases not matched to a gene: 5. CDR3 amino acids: CASSPQRGTDTQYF. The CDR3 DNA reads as TGTGCCAGCAGCCCCCAGCGGGGAACAGATACGCAGTATTTT.

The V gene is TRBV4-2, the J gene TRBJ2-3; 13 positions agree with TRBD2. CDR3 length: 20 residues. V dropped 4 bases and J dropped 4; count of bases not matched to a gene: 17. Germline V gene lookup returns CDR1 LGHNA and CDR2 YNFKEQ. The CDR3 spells CASSRIRLAGGALRSDTQYF. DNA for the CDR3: TGTGCCAGCAGCCGCATCCGACTAGCGGGGGGTGCCCTACGTTCAGATACGCAGTATTTT.

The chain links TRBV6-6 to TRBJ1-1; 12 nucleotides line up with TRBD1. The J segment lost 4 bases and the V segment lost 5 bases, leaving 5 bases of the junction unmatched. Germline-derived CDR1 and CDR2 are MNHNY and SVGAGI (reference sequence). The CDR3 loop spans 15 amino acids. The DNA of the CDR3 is TGTGCCAGCAGTCTCCGGGACAGGGGGCTCACTGAAGCTTTCTTT. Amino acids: CASSLRDRGLTEAFF.

The CDR3 bases are TGTGCCACCAGCAGGGAGCGACAGACCTACAATGAGCAGTTCTTC. Protein sequence: CATSRERQTYNEQFF. The V gene is TRBV15, the J gene TRBJ2-1; D is possibly TRBD1 (5 bases). Trimming stripped 3 bases from V and 2 bases from J, with 11 bases between. The CDR3 extends over 15 amino acids. From germline, CDR1 is LNHNV and CDR2 YYDKDF (reference sequence).

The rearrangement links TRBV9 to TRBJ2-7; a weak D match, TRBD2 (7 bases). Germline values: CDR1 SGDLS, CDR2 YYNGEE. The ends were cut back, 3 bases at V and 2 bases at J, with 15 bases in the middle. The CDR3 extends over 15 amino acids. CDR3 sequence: CASSERGAGPYEQYF. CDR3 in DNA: TGTGCCAGCAGCGAACGGGGGGCCGGCCCCTACGAGCAGTACTTC.

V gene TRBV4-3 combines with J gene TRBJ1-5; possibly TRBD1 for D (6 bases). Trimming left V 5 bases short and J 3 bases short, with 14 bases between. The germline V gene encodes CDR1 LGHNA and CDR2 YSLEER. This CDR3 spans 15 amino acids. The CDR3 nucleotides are TGCGCCAGCAGCGTGGGCAGGGGCTACAATCAGCCCCAGCATTTT. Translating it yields CASSVGRGYNQPQHF.

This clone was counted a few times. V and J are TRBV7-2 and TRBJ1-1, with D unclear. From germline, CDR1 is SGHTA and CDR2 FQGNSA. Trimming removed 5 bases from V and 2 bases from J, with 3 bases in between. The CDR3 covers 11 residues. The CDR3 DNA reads TGTGCCAGCAGCGTAAACACTGAAGCTTTCTTT. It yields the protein CASSVNTEAFF.

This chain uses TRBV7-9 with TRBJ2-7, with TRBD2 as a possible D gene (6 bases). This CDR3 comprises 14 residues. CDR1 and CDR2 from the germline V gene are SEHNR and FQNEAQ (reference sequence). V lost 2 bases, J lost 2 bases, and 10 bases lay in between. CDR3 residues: CASSLWTKPYEQYF. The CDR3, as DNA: TGTGCCAGCAGCTTATGGACTAAACCCTACGAGCAGTACTTC.